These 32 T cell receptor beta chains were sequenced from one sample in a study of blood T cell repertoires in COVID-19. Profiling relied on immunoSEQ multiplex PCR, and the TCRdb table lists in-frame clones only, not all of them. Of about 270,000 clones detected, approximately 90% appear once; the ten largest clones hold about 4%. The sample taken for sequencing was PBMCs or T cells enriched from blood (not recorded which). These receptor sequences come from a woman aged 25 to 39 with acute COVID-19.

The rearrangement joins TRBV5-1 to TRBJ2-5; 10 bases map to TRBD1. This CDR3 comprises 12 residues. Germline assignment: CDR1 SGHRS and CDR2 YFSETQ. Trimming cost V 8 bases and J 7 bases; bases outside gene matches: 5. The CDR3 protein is CASGTGELTQYF. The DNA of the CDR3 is TGCGCCAGTGGGACAGGGGAGCTGACCCAGTACTTC.

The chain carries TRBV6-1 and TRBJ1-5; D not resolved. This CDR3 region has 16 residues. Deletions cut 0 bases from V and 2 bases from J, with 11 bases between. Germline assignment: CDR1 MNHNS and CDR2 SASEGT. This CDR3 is CASSEARGAGNQPQHF. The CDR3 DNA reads TGTGCCAGCAGTGAAGCGCGGGGAGCGGGCAATCAGCCCCAGCATTTT.

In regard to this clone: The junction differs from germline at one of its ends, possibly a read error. This chain's CDR3 is CAWSRGSQKTQYF. The CDR3 DNA reads as TGTGCCTGGAGCAGGGGCAGCCAAAAGACCCAGTACTTC. This chain joins TRBV30 and TRBJ2-5, with D perhaps matching TRBD1 (6 bases). The V gene's germline CDR1 is GTSNPN and CDR2 SVGIG (reference sequence). The CDR3 runs 13 residues.

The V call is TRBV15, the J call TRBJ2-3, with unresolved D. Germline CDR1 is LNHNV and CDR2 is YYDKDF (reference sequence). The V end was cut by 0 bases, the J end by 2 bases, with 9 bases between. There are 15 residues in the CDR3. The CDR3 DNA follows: TGTGCCACCAGCAGAGACGCCCAGAACACAGATACGCAGTATTTT. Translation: CATSRDAQNTDTQYF.

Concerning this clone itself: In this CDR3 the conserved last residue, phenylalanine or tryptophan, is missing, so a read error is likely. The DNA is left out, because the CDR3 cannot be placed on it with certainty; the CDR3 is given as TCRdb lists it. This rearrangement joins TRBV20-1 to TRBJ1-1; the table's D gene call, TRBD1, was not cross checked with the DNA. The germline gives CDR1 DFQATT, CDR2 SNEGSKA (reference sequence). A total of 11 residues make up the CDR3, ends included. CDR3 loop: CSALRGGQGLI.

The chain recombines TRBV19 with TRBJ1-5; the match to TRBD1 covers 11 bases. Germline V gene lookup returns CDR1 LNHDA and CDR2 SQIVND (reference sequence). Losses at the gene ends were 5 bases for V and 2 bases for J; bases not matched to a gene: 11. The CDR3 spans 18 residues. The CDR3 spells CASSVVYGQGARNQPQHF. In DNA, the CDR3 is TGTGCCAGTAGTGTAGTCTACGGACAGGGGGCACGCAATCAGCCCCAGCATTTT.

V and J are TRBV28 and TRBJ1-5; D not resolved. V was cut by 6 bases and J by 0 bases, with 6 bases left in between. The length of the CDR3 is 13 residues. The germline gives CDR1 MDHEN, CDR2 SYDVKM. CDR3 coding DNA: TGTGCCAGCAGACAGAATAGCAATCAGCCCCAGCATTTT. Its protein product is CASRQNSNQPQHF.

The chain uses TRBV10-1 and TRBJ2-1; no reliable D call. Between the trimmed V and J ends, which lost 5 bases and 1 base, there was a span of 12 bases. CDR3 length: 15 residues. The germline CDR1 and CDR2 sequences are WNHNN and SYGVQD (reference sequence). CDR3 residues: CASSRLLPSYNEQFF. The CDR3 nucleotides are TGCGCCAGCAGTAGGTTACTACCATCCTACAATGAGCAGTTCTTC.

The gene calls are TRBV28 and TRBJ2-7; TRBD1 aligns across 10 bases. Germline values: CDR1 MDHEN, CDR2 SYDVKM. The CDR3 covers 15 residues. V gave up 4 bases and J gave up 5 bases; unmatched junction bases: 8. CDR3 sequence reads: CASSSGGQGGDEQYF. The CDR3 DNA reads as TGTGCCAGCAGTTCGGGAGGACAGGGGGGGGACGAGCAGTACTTC.

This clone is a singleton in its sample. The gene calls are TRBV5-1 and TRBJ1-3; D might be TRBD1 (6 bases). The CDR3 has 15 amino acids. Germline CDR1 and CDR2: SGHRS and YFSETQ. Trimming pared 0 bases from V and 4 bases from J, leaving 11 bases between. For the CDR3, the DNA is TGCGCCAGCAGCTTGGACGCAGGGGTCGGAAACACCATATATTTT. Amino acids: CASSLDAGVGNTIYF.

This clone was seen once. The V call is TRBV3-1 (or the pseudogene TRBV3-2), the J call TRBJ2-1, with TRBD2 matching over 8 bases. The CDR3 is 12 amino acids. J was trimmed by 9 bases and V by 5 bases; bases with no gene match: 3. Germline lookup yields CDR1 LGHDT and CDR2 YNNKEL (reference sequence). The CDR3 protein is CASSSSGGEQFF. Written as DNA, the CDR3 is TGTGCCAGCAGCAGCAGCGGGGGTGAGCAGTTCTTC.

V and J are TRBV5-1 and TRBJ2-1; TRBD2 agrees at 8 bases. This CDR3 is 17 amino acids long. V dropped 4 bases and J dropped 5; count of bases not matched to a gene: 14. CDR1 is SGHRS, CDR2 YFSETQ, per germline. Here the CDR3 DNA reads TGCGCCAGCAGCACCGGACTAGCAGCCATCCGAAACAATGAGCAGTTCTTC. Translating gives CASSTGLAAIRNNEQFF.

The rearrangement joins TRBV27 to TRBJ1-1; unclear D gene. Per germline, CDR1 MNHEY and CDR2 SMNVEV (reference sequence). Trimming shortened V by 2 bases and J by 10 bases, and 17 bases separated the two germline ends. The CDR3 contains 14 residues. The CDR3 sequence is CASSLNTGGRGAFF. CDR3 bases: TGTGCCAGCAGTTTAAACACCGGAGGCCGTGGAGCTTTCTTT.

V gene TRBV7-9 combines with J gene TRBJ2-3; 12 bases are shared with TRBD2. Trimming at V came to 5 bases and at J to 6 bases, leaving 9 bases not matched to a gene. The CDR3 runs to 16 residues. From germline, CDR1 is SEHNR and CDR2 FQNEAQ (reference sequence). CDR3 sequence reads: CASSRGTSGFYDTQYF. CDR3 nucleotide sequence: TGTGCCAGCAGCCGAGGGACTAGCGGGTTCTACGATACGCAGTATTTT.

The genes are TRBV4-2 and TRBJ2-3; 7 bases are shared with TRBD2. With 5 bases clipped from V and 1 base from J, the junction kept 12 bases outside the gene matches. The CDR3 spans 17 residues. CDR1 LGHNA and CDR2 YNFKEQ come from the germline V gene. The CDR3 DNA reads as TGTGCCAGCAGCGCCCGGGAGTCTGGGGGGGGCACAGATACGCAGTATTTT. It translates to CASSARESGGGTDTQYF.

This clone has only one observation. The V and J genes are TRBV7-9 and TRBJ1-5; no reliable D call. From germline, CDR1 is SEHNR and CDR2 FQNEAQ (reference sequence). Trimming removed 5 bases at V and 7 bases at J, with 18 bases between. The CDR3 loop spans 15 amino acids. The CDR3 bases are TGTGCCAGCAGCCCCAGCGGAGGGTTGGCCCAGCCCCAGCATTTT. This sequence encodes CASSPSGGLAQPQHF. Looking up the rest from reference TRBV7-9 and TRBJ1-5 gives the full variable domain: DTGVSQNPRHKITKRGQNVTFRCDPISEHNRLYWYRQTLGQGPEFLTYFQNEAQLEKSRLLSDRFSAERPKGSFSTLEIQRTEQGDSAMYLCASSPSGGLAQPQHFGDGTRLSIL.

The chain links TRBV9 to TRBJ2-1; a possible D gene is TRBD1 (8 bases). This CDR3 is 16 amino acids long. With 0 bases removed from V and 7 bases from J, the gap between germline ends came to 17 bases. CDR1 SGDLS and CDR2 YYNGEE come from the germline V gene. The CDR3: CASSVEGGDRYNEQFF. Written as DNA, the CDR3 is TGTGCCAGCAGCGTAGAAGGGGGGGACAGGTATAATGAGCAGTTCTTC.

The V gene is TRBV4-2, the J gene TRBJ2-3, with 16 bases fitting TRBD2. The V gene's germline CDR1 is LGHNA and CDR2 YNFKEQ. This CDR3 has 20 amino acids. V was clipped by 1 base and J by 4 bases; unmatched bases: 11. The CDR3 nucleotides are TGTGCCAGCAGCCAAGCTTTGGGACTAGCGGGAGGGAACCCCCCAGATACGCAGTATTTT. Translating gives CASSQALGLAGGNPPDTQYF.

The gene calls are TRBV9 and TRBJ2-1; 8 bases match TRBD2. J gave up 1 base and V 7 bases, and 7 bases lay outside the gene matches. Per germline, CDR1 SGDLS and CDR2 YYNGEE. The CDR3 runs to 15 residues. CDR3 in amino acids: CASSSSGQSYNEQFF. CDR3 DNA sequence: TGTGCCAGCTCCTCTAGCGGGCAATCCTACAATGAGCAGTTCTTC.

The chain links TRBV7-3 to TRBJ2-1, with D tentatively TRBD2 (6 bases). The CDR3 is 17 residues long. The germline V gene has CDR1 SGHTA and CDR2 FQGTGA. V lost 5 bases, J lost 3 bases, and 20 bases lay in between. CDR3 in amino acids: CASSHLGGAVNYNEQFF. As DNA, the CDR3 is TGTGCCAGCAGCCACTTAGGCGGGGCAGTTAACTACAATGAGCAGTTCTTC. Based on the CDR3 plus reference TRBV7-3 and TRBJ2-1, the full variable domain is GAGVSQTPSNKVTEKGKYVELRCDPISGHTALYWYRQSLGQGPEFLIYFQGTGAADDSGLPNDRFFAVRPEGSVSTLKIQRTERGDSAVYLCASSHLGGAVNYNEQFFGPGTRLTVL.

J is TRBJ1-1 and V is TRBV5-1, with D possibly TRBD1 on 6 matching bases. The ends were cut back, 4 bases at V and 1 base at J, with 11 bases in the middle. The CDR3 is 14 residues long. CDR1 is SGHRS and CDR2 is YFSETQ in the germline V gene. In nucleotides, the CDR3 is TGCGCCAGCAGCCCCTCGACAGGGAACACTGAAGCTTTCTTT. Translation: CASSPSTGNTEAFF.

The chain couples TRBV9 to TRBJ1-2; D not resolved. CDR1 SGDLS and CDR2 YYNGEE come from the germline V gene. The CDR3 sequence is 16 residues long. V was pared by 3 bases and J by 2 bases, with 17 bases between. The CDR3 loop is CASSGGGGPPNYGYTF. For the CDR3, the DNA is TGTGCCAGCAGCGGGGGTGGAGGGCCGCCAAACTATGGCTACACCTTC.

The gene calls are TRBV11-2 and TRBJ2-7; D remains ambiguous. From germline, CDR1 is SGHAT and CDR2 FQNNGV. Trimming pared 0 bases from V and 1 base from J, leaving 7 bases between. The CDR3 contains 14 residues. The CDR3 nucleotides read TGTGCCAGCAGCTTAGAGGGCTGGTCCTACGAGCAGTACTTC. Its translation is CASSLEGWSYEQYF.

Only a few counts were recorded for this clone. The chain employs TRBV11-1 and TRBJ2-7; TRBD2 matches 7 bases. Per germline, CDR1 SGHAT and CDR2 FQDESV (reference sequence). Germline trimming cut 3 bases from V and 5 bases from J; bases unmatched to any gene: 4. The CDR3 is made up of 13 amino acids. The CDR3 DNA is TGTGCCAGCAGCTTGGGAGCGGGGAACGAGCAGTACTTC. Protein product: CASSLGAGNEQYF.

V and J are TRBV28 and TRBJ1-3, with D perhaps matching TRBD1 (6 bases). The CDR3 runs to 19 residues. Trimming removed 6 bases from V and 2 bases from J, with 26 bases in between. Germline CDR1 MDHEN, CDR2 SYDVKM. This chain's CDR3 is CASSPQTGYLISAGNTIYF. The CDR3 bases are TGTGCCAGCAGCCCGCAAACAGGGTATCTCATTTCAGCTGGAAACACCATATATTTT.

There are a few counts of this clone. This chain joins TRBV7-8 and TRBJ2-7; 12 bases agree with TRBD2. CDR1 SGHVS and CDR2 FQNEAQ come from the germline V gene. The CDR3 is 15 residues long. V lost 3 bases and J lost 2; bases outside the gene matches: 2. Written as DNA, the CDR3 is TGTGCCAGCAGCTTCGGACTAGCGGGGACCTACGAGCAGTACTTC. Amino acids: CASSFGLAGTYEQYF. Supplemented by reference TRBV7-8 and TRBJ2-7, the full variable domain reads GAGVSQSPRYKVAKRGQDVALRCDPISGHVSLFWYQQALGQGPEFLTYFQNEAQLDKSGLPSDRFFAERPEGSVSTLKIQRTQQEDSAVYLCASSFGLAGTYEQYFGPGTRLTVT.

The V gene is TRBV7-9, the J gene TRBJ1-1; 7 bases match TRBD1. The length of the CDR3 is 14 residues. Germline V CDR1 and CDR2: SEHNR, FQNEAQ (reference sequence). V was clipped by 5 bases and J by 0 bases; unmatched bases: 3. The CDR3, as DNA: TGTGCCAGCAGCCTGGGACAGATGAACACTGAAGCTTTCTTT. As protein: CASSLGQMNTEAFF.

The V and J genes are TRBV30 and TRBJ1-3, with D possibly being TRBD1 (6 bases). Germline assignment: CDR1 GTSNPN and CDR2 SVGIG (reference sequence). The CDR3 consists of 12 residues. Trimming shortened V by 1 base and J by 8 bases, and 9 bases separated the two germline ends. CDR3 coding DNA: TGTGCCTGGAGTGACAACAGGGACACCATATATTTT. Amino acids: CAWSDNRDTIYF.

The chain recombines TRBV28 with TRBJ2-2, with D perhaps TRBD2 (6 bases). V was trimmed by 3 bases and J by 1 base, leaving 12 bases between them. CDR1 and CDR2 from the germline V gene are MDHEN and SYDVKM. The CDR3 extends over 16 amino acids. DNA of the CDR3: TGTGCCAGCAGTTTTGGAGGGTGGCTGAACACCGGGGAGCTGTTTTTT. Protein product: CASSFGGWLNTGELFF.

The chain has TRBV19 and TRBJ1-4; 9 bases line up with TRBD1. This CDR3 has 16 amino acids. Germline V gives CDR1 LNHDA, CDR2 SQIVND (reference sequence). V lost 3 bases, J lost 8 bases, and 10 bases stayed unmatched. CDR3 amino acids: CASSIGPGTGPEKLFF. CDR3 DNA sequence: TGTGCCAGTAGTATCGGACCGGGGACAGGGCCCGAAAAACTGTTTTTT.

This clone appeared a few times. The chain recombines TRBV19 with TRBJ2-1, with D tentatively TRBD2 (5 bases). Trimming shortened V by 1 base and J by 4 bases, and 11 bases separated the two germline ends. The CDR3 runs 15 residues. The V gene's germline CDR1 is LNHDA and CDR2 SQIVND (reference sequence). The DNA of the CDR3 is TGTGCCAGTAGTATAGGTGGGAGCTGGTACAATGAGCAGTTCTTC. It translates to CASSIGGSWYNEQFF.

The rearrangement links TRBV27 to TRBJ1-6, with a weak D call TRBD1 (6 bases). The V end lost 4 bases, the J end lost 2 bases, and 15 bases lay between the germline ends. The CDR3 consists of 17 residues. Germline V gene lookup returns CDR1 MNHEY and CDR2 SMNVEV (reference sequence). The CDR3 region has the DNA TGTGCCAGCAGTTCCAATCCGACAGGCGCCTATAATTCACCCCTCCACTTT. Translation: CASSSNPTGAYNSPLHF.